Shown below are 25 T cell receptor beta chains from a single sample sequenced in a study of blood T cells in healthy people across ages. Combining a sample-barcoded 5' primer with a J-beta primer mix, a second PCR ran for about 6 to 12 cycles. TCRdb processed the 5' RACE reads anew with MiXCR; each CDR3 protein has one entry. The table shows 700,000 to 900,000 distinct CDR3 sequences, with 53% occurring only once. The sample taken for sequencing was blood. These receptor sequences come from a man at least 80 years old in good health.

V and J are TRBV7-2 and TRBJ2-7; the D is unclear. The V gene's germline CDR1 is SGHTA and CDR2 FQGNSA. This CDR3 contains 14 residues. Trimming shortened V by 1 base and J by 0 bases, and 7 bases separated the two germline ends. The CDR3 DNA follows: TGTGCCAGCAGCTTAGAGGCCGCCTCCTACGAGCAGTACTTC. Translation gives CASSLEAASYEQYF.

V is TRBV5-6 and J is TRBJ2-1; 9 nucleotides match TRBD2. The CDR3 loop spans 15 amino acids. V dropped 2 bases and J dropped 5; count of bases not matched to a gene: 5. Looked up from germline, CDR1 is SGHDT and CDR2 is YYEEEE. The DNA for the CDR3 is TGTGCCAGCAGCTTAAGCGGGAGGCTGAACAATGAGCAGTTCTTC. This codes for CASSLSGRLNNEQFF.

This clonotype was found a few times. This chain joins TRBV29-1 and TRBJ2-7, with 10 bases that match TRBD2. CDR1 and CDR2 (germline): SQVTM, ANQGSEA. CDR3 length: 15 amino acids. The V gene end was trimmed by 5 bases and the J gene end by 0 bases; junction bases not matched to a gene: 7. The CDR3 protein is CSVSRLAGFSYEQYF. The CDR3 DNA sequence: TGCAGCGTTTCCCGACTAGCGGGTTTCTCCTACGAGCAGTACTTC.

The chain joins TRBV2 to TRBJ1-4, with 9 nucleotides matching TRBD1. The germline gives CDR1 SNHLY, CDR2 FYNNEI. The CDR3 contains 15 residues. Trimming removed 4 bases from V and 8 bases from J; junction bases left unmatched: 8. CDR3 nucleotide sequence: TGTGCCAGCAGTGCTGGAGACAGGGGGAACGAAAAACTGTTTTTT. Its translation is CASSAGDRGNEKLFF.

V gene TRBV6-1 combines with J gene TRBJ1-1; no clear D gene. The germline CDR1 and CDR2 sequences are MNHNS and SASEGT. Trimming took off 2 bases at V and 5 bases at J, with 12 bases between the two ends. The CDR3 runs 14 residues. In DNA form, the CDR3 reads TGTGCCAGCAGTGAACAGGCCCGAAAGACTGAAGCTTTCTTT. It encodes CASSEQARKTEAFF.

The V gene is TRBV11-2, the J gene TRBJ2-4, with 12 bases lining up with TRBD2. V lost 2 bases, J lost 5 bases, and 4 bases stayed unmatched. CDR3 length equals 16 residues. Germline V gene lookup returns CDR1 SGHAT and CDR2 FQNNGV. The CDR3 nucleotides read TGTGCCAGCAGCTTAACGGCTAGCGGGAGGGAAAACATTCAGTACTTC. Amino acids: CASSLTASGRENIQYF.

The chain has TRBV5-1 and TRBJ1-1; D might be TRBD1 (6 bases). The CDR3 runs 18 residues. From germline, CDR1 is SGHRS and CDR2 YFSETQ. V was clipped by 4 bases and J by 1 base, with 23 bases between them. CDR3 in amino acids: CASSVGGARVQWNTEAFF. The CDR3 bases are TGCGCCAGCAGCGTTGGGGGGGCCAGGGTGCAATGGAACACTGAAGCTTTCTTT.

V and J are TRBV9 and TRBJ2-3; D is unclear. Trimming took 3 bases from V and 0 from J, leaving 8 bases between them. Germline V gives CDR1 SGDLS, CDR2 YYNGEE. The CDR3 covers 14 residues. In DNA form, the CDR3 reads TGTGCCAGCAGCGCCAGGATTAGCACAGATACGCAGTATTTT. Translated: CASSARISTDTQYF.

This clonotype was seen repeatedly, ten times or more. The V gene is TRBV20-1, the J gene TRBJ2-1, with no clear D. The V gene lost 0 bases and the J gene lost 0 bases, with 6 bases spanning the gap. The germline gives CDR1 DFQATT, CDR2 SNEGSKA (reference sequence). This CDR3 has 14 residues. The CDR3 sequence: CSARDRVSYNEQFF. CDR3 nucleotide sequence: TGCAGTGCTAGAGATCGGGTCTCCTACAATGAGCAGTTCTTC.

The chain combines TRBV5-1 with TRBJ2-7; 11 nucleotides match TRBD2. The junction had 9 bases not matched to a gene; V was cut back by 4 bases and J by 3 bases. CDR1 is SGHRS, CDR2 YFSETQ, per germline. The CDR3 is 16 residues long. The CDR3 DNA follows: TGCGCCAGCAGCCCGGAAGGGACTAGCGGCCTCTACGAGCAGTACTTC. This encodes CASSPEGTSGLYEQYF. Full variable domain (missing parts from reference TRBV5-1 and TRBJ2-7): KAGVTQTPRYLIKTRGQQVTLSCSPISGHRSVSWYQQTPGQGLQFLFEYFSETQRNKGNFPGRFSGRQFSNSRSEMNVSTLELGDSALYLCASSPEGTSGLYEQYFGPGTRLTVT.

The chain recombines TRBV21-1 with TRBJ2-4; the table names TRBD1, a call not compared with the DNA. TRBV21-1 is a recognized pseudogene. The CDR3 length is 15 residues. The CDR3 spells CASSNPPRGKQTQYF. Here the CDR3 DNA reads TGTGCCAGCAGCAACCCCCCCCGGGGAAAACAAACCCAGTACTTC.

CDR3 sequence: CASSPTARTLYGYTF. In DNA form, the CDR3 reads TGCGCCAGCAGCCCAACGGCACGGACTTTATATGGCTACACCTTC. The V call is TRBV5-1, the J call TRBJ1-2; D not certain. The germline CDR1 and CDR2 sequences are SGHRS and YFSETQ. Between the trimmed V and J ends, which lost 4 bases and 5 bases, there was a span of 18 bases. The CDR3 has 15 amino acids.

The V call is TRBV3-1, the J call TRBJ2-7, with TRBD2 matching over 7 bases. CDR1 LGHDT and CDR2 YNNKEL come from the germline V gene (reference sequence). Trimming at V came to 3 bases and at J to 5 bases, leaving 7 bases not matched to a gene. The CDR3 is 14 amino acids. The chain's CDR3 is CASSHTGAGDEQYF. Here the CDR3 DNA reads TGTGCCAGCAGCCACACCGGGGCGGGAGACGAGCAGTACTTC.

This clonotype appeared once. This may be a read error, as it is one base from a much larger clone. The chain couples TRBV10-3 to TRBJ2-3, with D perhaps matching TRBD2 (6 bases). V lost 3 bases to trimming and J lost 14 bases, with 24 bases between them. CDR1 is ENHRY, CDR2 SYGVKD, per germline. The CDR3 loop spans 15 amino acids. The CDR3 region has the DNA TGTGCCATCAGTGAATCGCAGGGAGGACACAGTTACGCGTATTTT. Protein: CAISESQGGHSYAYF.

J is TRBJ1-2 and V is TRBV12-3 or TRBV12-4; maybe TRBD1 (5 bases). This CDR3 has 15 residues. V gave up 3 bases and J gave up 7 bases, with 18 bases separating them. CDR3: CASSFALAGGTGYTF. CDR3 DNA sequence: TGTGCCAGCAGTTTCGCGCTCGCGGGGGGGACTGGCTACACCTTC.

The V and J genes are TRBV2 and TRBJ2-6, with D perhaps TRBD2 (5 bases). This CDR3 is 15 amino acids long. Trimming took off 8 bases at V and 0 bases at J, with 11 bases between the two ends. CDR1 SNHLY and CDR2 FYNNEI come from the germline V gene. The CDR3, as DNA: TGTGCCAGCCGAGGGTTTCCCTCTGGGGCCAACGTCCTGACTTTC. Protein sequence: CASRGFPSGANVLTF.

This clonotype was seen a few times. The V gene is TRBV29-1, the J gene TRBJ1-5; D ambiguous. Germline CDR1 reads SQVTM; CDR2 reads ANQGSEA. Between the trimmed V and J ends, which lost 6 bases and 0 bases, there was a span of 6 bases. CDR3 size: 12 residues. CDR3 in amino acids: CSVKGSNQPQHF. CDR3 DNA sequence: TGCAGCGTAAAGGGTAGCAATCAGCCCCAGCATTTT.

A few counts support this clonotype. The rearrangement links TRBV18 to TRBJ2-5; D is unclear. V lost 0 bases, J lost 0 bases, and 11 bases lay in between. The CDR3 has 16 amino acids. The germline CDR1 and CDR2 sequences are KGHSH and LQKENI. CDR3 bases: TGTGCCAGCTCACCACCCTGGGGTCTATACCAAGAGACCCAGTACTTC. This translates into CASSPPWGLYQETQYF. The entire variable domain, with the rest obtained from reference TRBV18 and TRBJ2-5, is as follows: NAGVMQNPRHLVRRRGQEARLRCSPMKGHSHVYWYRQLPEEGLKFMVYLQKENIIDESGMPKERFSAEFPKEGPSILRIQQVVRGDSAAYFCASSPPWGLYQETQYFGPGTRLLVL.

The J gene is TRBJ2-3, the V gene TRBV7-2, with a possible D match to TRBD2 (5 bases). This CDR3 has 12 residues. Germline V gives CDR1 SGHTA, CDR2 FQGNSA. CDR3 DNA sequence: TGTGCAAGCCGCAGAGGAGGTTATACGCAGTATTTT. It translates to CASRRGGYTQYF.

In the case of this clonotype: This may be a read error, as it is one base from a much larger clone. The chain combines TRBV28 with TRBJ2-7; TRBD2 agrees at 10 bases. This CDR3 has 17 amino acids. With 7 bases clipped from V and 5 bases from J, the junction kept 17 bases outside the gene matches. The V gene's germline CDR1 is MDHEN and CDR2 SYDVKM. The CDR3 loop reads CASNLEMTGTSVDEQYF. CDR3 coding DNA: TGTGCCAGCAACCTAGAGATGACCGGGACTAGCGTCGACGAGCAGTACTTC.

This clonotype was detected only a few times. CDR3 region: CASSVTGDRGNYGYTF. CDR3 nucleotide sequence: TGCGCCAGCAGTGTCACCGGGGACAGGGGAAACTATGGCTACACCTTC. The genes are TRBV5-1 and TRBJ1-2, with TRBD1 identical over 10 bases. Germline assignment: CDR1 SGHRS and CDR2 YFSETQ. The J segment lost 2 bases and the V segment lost 5 bases, leaving 9 bases of the junction unmatched. CDR3 size: 16 residues.

The chain is built from TRBV29-1 and TRBJ2-1; D call uncertain. The CDR3 runs 14 residues. Germline CDR1 reads SQVTM; CDR2 reads ANQGSEA. Trimming pared 7 bases from V and 0 bases from J, leaving 13 bases between. This CDR3 reads CSARRGISYNEQFF. The CDR3 region has the DNA TGCAGCGCCCGCCGAGGTATCTCCTACAATGAGCAGTTCTTC.

This clonotype was counted between two and nine times. The gene calls are TRBV10-3 and TRBJ2-4, with 13 nucleotides matching TRBD2. The end of the DNA is better explained by TRBJ2-7, so the J call may be wrong. The CDR3 totals 14 residues. Germline assignment: CDR1 ENHRY and CDR2 SYGVKD. The CDR3 reads CAIRGTSGTHEQYF. DNA for the CDR3: TGTGCCATCAGGGGGACTAGCGGGACCCACGAGCAGTACTTC.

This clonotype was found a few times. CDR3 DNA sequence: TGTGCCAGCAGCTTACCCCCGACAAAGGAGCAGTTCTTC. It codes for CASSLPPTKEQFF. The rearrangement joins TRBV11-2 to TRBJ2-1; D gene unclear. Germline CDR1 and CDR2: SGHAT and FQNNGV. This CDR3 region has 13 residues. Trimming removed 2 bases from V and 10 bases from J, with 12 bases in between.

This clonotype was seen more than once but under ten times. The chain uses TRBV5-1 and TRBJ2-7; unclear D gene. Germline V gene lookup returns CDR1 SGHRS and CDR2 YFSETQ. Trimming cost V 1 base and J 2 bases, with 16 bases left between them. This CDR3 has 16 amino acids. The CDR3 is CASSLSPDGDAYEQYF. The CDR3 coding sequence is TGCGCCAGCAGCTTGTCACCAGACGGCGACGCCTACGAGCAGTACTTC.